This is a list of T cell receptor beta chains from one sample in a study of T cells in Graves' hyperthyroidism and ophthalmopathy. TCRdb re-analysed the multiplex PCR reads in MiXCR, keeping a single row per CDR3 protein. This table has some 570,000 distinct CDR3 sequences, roughly 15% appearing once. What was sequenced was blood. The receptors derive from a woman between 18 and 29 years old with Graves' ophthalmopathy. Both conserved end residues are part of each CDR3. The order of the fields is V gene, clone size, J gene, D gene, CDR3 DNA, CDR3 protein. D genes are given only for firm matches. A row's size may be missing; if present it is once, few, many or a size class.

V gene: TRBV20-1
clone size: .
J gene: TRBJ2-7
D gene: TRBD2
CDR3 DNA: TGCAGTGCTATGGGCCCTAGCGGGGGGCAGTACTTC
CDR3 protein: CSAMGPSGGQYF

V gene: TRBV28
clone size: many
J gene: TRBJ2-5
D gene: .
CDR3 DNA: TGTGCCAGCAGTCTAGAGGCCCCGGGAGAGACCCAGTACTTC
CDR3 protein: CASSLEAPGETQYF

V gene: TRBV7-8
clone size: few
J gene: TRBJ2-1
D gene: TRBD2
CDR3 DNA: TGTGCCAGCAGCCACCAACGACTAGCAGATGAGCAGTTCTTC
CDR3 protein: CASSHQRLADEQFF

V gene: TRBV19
clone size: few
J gene: TRBJ1-1
D gene: TRBD1
CDR3 DNA: TGTGCCAGTAGTAGCCGGGACAGGGGGCAGAGGAACACTGAAGCTTTCTTT
CDR3 protein: CASSSRDRGQRNTEAFF

V gene: TRBV7-2
clone size: .
J gene: TRBJ2-2
D gene: .
CDR3 DNA: TGTGCCAGCAGCTTAGAGGTCGGGGTCGACACCGGGGAGCTGTTTTTT
CDR3 protein: CASSLEVGVDTGELFF

V gene: TRBV3-1
clone size: many
J gene: TRBJ1-3
D gene: .
CDR3 DNA: TGTGCCAGCAGCCAAGGGGGAGCTGGAAACACCATATATTTT
CDR3 protein: CASSQGGAGNTIYF

V gene: TRBV24-1
clone size: .
J gene: TRBJ1-5
D gene: TRBD1
CDR3 DNA: TGTGCCACCGGGACAGGGAATCAGCCCCAGCATTTT
CDR3 protein: CATGTGNQPQHF

V gene: TRBV18
clone size: many
J gene: TRBJ1-4
D gene: TRBD1
CDR3 DNA: TGTGCCAGCTCACCAAGGCAGGGGGATGAAAAACTGTTTTTT
CDR3 protein: CASSPRQGDEKLFF

V gene: TRBV28
clone size: .
J gene: TRBJ2-5
D gene: TRBD2
CDR3 DNA: TGTGCCAACAGTTTAAACGCGGGGGGGCCCTACTTC
CDR3 protein: CANSLNAGGPYF

V gene: TRBV28
clone size: .
J gene: TRBJ2-1
D gene: .
CDR3 DNA: TGTGCCAGCAGCGACCCTAAAAATGAGCAGTTCTTC
CDR3 protein: CASSDPKNEQFF

V gene: TRBV6-1
clone size: many
J gene: TRBJ2-1
D gene: .
CDR3 DNA: TGTGCCAGCAGTGAGAGGGACTGGGGATTTGAGCAGTTCTTC
CDR3 protein: CASSERDWGFEQFF

V gene: TRBV6-2/TRBV6-3
clone size: many
J gene: TRBJ1-1
D gene: .
CDR3 DNA: TGTGCCAGCAGTACCGGGACCGAGAACACTGAAGCTTTCTTT
CDR3 protein: CASSTGTENTEAFF

V gene: TRBV9
clone size: .
J gene: TRBJ2-7
D gene: TRBD2
CDR3 DNA: TGTGCCAGCAGCCCACCCCGGGCTAGCGGGAGGAGCCAGCAGTACTTC
CDR3 protein: CASSPPRASGRSQQYF

V gene: TRBV30
clone size: many
J gene: TRBJ1-1
D gene: .
CDR3 DNA: TGTGCCTGTGAACAGGTTAGCGGCACTGAAGCTTTCTTT
CDR3 protein: CACEQVSGTEAFF

V gene: TRBV28
clone size: .
J gene: TRBJ2-5
D gene: .
CDR3 DNA: TGTGCCAGCAGCCGGACGGGTGGTCACCAAGAGACCCAGTACTTC
CDR3 protein: CASSRTGGHQETQYF

V gene: TRBV2
clone size: .
J gene: TRBJ2-7
D gene: .
CDR3 DNA: TGTGCCAGCAGGCGGGGGGCAGGGGGTTCCTACGAGCAGTACTTC
CDR3 protein: CASRRGAGGSYEQYF

V gene: TRBV7-9
clone size: many
J gene: TRBJ1-1
D gene: TRBD1
CDR3 DNA: TGTGCCAGCAGCTTTCAGGGGGAAACTGAAGCTTTCTTT
CDR3 protein: CASSFQGETEAFF

V gene: TRBV7-9
clone size: many
J gene: TRBJ2-1
D gene: .
CDR3 DNA: TGTGCCAGCAGCTTAAATGGGGCTCTGGATGGCTATGAGCAGTTCTTC
CDR3 protein: CASSLNGALDGYEQFF

V gene: TRBV5-5
clone size: few
J gene: TRBJ2-7
D gene: .
CDR3 DNA: TGTGCCAGCAGCTTGGAGGCAGGGTCCCACTCCTACGAGCAGTACTTC
CDR3 protein: CASSLEAGSHSYEQYF

V gene: TRBV6-1
clone size: few
J gene: TRBJ2-3
D gene: .
CDR3 DNA: TGTGCCAGCGGAAGGCAGGACCCTAGCACAGATACGCAGTATTTT
CDR3 protein: CASGRQDPSTDTQYF

V gene: TRBV6-1
clone size: many
J gene: TRBJ2-2
D gene: .
CDR3 DNA: TGTGCCGGCAAGGGGGAGAACACCGGGGAGCTGTTTTTT
CDR3 protein: CAGKGENTGELFF

V gene: TRBV28
clone size: many
J gene: TRBJ2-7
D gene: TRBD2
CDR3 DNA: TGTGCCAGCAGTTTGCTTGTGCTAGCGGGAGTCTACGAGCAGTACTTC
CDR3 protein: CASSLLVLAGVYEQYF

V gene: TRBV3-1
clone size: many
J gene: TRBJ1-2
D gene: .
CDR3 DNA: TGTGCCAGCAGCCAACGGGCCAACTATGGCTACACCTTC
CDR3 protein: CASSQRANYGYTF

V gene: TRBV20-1
clone size: many
J gene: TRBJ1-1
D gene: TRBD1
CDR3 DNA: TGCAGTGCTTTAACCGGGACAGGGAGGGATGAAGCTTTCTTT
CDR3 protein: CSALTGTGRDEAFF

V gene: TRBV19
clone size: .
J gene: TRBJ2-1
D gene: TRBD2
CDR3 DNA: TGTGCCAGTGGGAGCGGGGGGGCCTACAATGAGCAGTTCTTC
CDR3 protein: CASGSGGAYNEQFF

V gene: TRBV28
clone size: many
J gene: TRBJ1-5
D gene: TRBD1
CDR3 DNA: TGTGCCAGCAGTTTGGGGCAGGGGGCTAGTCAGCCCCAGCATTTT
CDR3 protein: CASSLGQGASQPQHF

V gene: TRBV29-1
clone size: few
J gene: TRBJ2-7
D gene: .
CDR3 DNA: TGCAGCGTTCGTCAGGTGGAGGACTACGAGCAGTACTTC
CDR3 protein: CSVRQVEDYEQYF

V gene: TRBV5-1
clone size: .
J gene: TRBJ1-3
D gene: TRBD1
CDR3 DNA: TGCGCCAGCAACTCTACAGGGGCCGGAAACACCATATATTTT
CDR3 protein: CASNSTGAGNTIYF

V gene: TRBV20-1
clone size: .
J gene: TRBJ2-7
D gene: .
CDR3 DNA: TGCAGTGCTAGAAATCTCGACGCGGGTTCCCCCTACGAGCAGTACTTC
CDR3 protein: CSARNLDAGSPYEQYF

V gene: TRBV19
clone size: .
J gene: TRBJ2-3
D gene: .
CDR3 DNA: TGTGCCAGTAGTATAGCAGGGCAGACAGATACGCAGTATTTT
CDR3 protein: CASSIAGQTDTQYF

V gene: TRBV15
clone size: few
J gene: TRBJ2-7
D gene: .
CDR3 DNA: TGTGCCACCAGACGTGAGGGGGGCGAGCAGTACTTC
CDR3 protein: CATRREGGEQYF

V gene: TRBV7-9
clone size: .
J gene: TRBJ1-5
D gene: .
CDR3 DNA: TGTGCCAGCAGCTCCGCCGGGGCCGACAATCAGCCCCAGCATTTT
CDR3 protein: CASSSAGADNQPQHF

V gene: TRBV28
clone size: many
J gene: TRBJ1-5
D gene: .
CDR3 DNA: TGTGCCAGCAGAGCTTGGGTTCAGCCCCAGCATTTT
CDR3 protein: CASRAWVQPQHF

V gene: TRBV6-1
clone size: few
J gene: TRBJ2-3
D gene: .
CDR3 DNA: TGTGCCAGCAGTGGTGTCAGGGGAGTATGGAGCACAGATACGCAGTATTTT
CDR3 protein: CASSGVRGVWSTDTQYF

V gene: TRBV5-6
clone size: few
J gene: TRBJ2-2
D gene: TRBD2
CDR3 DNA: TGTGCCAGCAGCTTGCCACCCACTAGCGGGAGGATCACCGGGGAGCTGTTTTTT
CDR3 protein: CASSLPPTSGRITGELFF

V gene: TRBV20-1
clone size: many
J gene: TRBJ2-1
D gene: TRBD2
CDR3 DNA: TGCAGTGCTAGAGGGGCGGGAGGTGGCCTATACAATGAGCAGTTCTTC
CDR3 protein: CSARGAGGGLYNEQFF

V gene: TRBV11-2
clone size: many
J gene: TRBJ1-1
D gene: .
CDR3 DNA: TGTGCCAGCAGCTTTGGAGGGCGGGCCACTGAAGCTTTCTTT
CDR3 protein: CASSFGGRATEAFF

V gene: TRBV6-1
clone size: many
J gene: TRBJ2-1
D gene: TRBD2
CDR3 DNA: TGTGCCAGCAGTGAAGTAGCGGGGTCTTACAATGAGCAGTTCTTC
CDR3 protein: CASSEVAGSYNEQFF

V gene: TRBV30
clone size: many
J gene: TRBJ1-3
D gene: .
CDR3 DNA: TGTGCCTGGACTTCCATCTACCAAGTTGGAAACACCATATATTTT
CDR3 protein: CAWTSIYQVGNTIYF

V gene: TRBV28
clone size: many
J gene: TRBJ1-2
D gene: .
CDR3 DNA: TGTGCCAGCAGGGTCTACAGGGCGTATGGCTACACCTTC
CDR3 protein: CASRVYRAYGYTF